The entry below describes one TCR beta chain. Its antigen is still unknown. The sample comes from a study of cytomegalovirus exposure and HLA in healthy donors. Overall study: The same platform was used for the 120 or so validation repertoires as for the approximately 630 first-cohort repertoires, as reported in a later analysis.

The protocol was immunoSEQ multiplex PCR, while the TCRdb copy is restricted to in-frame clones and leaves out a portion. The sample records about 170,000 clones, around 87% being singletons. Findings and limits, study-wide: Cytomegalovirus association was assigned to over 150 TCR beta chains.

Among the 110 or so subjects of the validation cohort, separate from the roughly 600-subject first cohort, were the donors. With 6 bases clipped from V and 7 bases from J, the junction kept 12 bases outside the gene matches. Germline V gives CDR1 SEHNR, CDR2 FQNEAQ (reference sequence). This CDR3 contains 16 residues. This receptor was identified in a woman aged 25 to 39 in good health and CMV-seronegative. The sample consisted of PBMCs. The genes are TRBV7-9 and TRBJ2-2, with 9 bases identical to TRBD1. As DNA, the CDR3 is TGTGCCAGCAGTAAAATTACAGGGGGCGCCGACGGGGAGCTGTTTTTT. Translated: CASSKITGGADGELFF.